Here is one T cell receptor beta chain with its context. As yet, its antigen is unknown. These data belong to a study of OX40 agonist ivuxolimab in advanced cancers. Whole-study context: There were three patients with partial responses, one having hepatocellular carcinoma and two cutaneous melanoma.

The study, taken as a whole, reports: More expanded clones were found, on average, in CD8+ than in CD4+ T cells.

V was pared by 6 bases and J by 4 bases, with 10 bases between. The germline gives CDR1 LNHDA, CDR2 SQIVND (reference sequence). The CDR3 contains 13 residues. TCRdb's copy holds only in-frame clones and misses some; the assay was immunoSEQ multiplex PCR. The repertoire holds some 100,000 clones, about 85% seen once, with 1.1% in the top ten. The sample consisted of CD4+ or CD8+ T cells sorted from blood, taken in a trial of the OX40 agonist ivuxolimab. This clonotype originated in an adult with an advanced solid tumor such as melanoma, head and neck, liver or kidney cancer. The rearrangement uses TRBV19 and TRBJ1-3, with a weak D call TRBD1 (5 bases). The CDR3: CASRTTAGNTIYF. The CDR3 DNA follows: TGTGCCAGTAGGACGACAGCCGGAAACACCATATATTTT.